These T cell receptor beta chains were read from a single sample in a study of PD-L1 blockade in urothelial cancer. Data came from immunoSEQ multiplex PCR; TCRdb stores just in-frame clones and leaves some out. The repertoire consists of more than 60,000 clones, with roughly 90% occurring once and the leading ten covering roughly 10%. Sequences were derived from PBMCs, sampled around atezolizumab (anti-PD-L1) treatment. The receptors here all came from a man between 60 and 75 years old with urothelial cancer. Each CDR3 is given with its conserved first and last residue. The order of the fields is J gene, D gene, V gene, clone size, CDR3 DNA, CDR3 protein. D genes are given only for firm matches. Only some rows state a clone size, as once, few, many or a class for expanded clones.

J gene: TRBJ2-2; D gene: TRBD1; V gene: TRBV9; clone size: .; CDR3 DNA: TGTGCCAGCAACGCAGGACAGGGGGCCACCGGGGAGCTGTTTTTT; CDR3 protein: CASNAGQGATGELFF
J gene: TRBJ2-7; D gene: TRBD2; V gene: TRBV6-5; clone size: .; CDR3 DNA: TGTGCCAGCAGTTACTCTGGACTAGCGGGACACGAGCAGTACTTC; CDR3 protein: CASSYSGLAGHEQYF
J gene: TRBJ1-1; D gene: .; V gene: TRBV27; clone size: .; CDR3 DNA: TGTGCCAGCAGAACAATCGGACGACGGGGAAACACTGAAGCTTTCTTT; CDR3 protein: CASRTIGRRGNTEAFF
J gene: TRBJ1-2; D gene: .; V gene: TRBV10-3; clone size: .; CDR3 DNA: TGTGCCATCAGCCAGACACCAGATGGCTACACCTTC; CDR3 protein: CAISQTPDGYTF
J gene: TRBJ2-7; D gene: TRBD1; V gene: TRBV6-1; clone size: .; CDR3 DNA: TGTGCCAGCAGTGCCCACGCCCCCGGGACAGGGGTCGAGCAGTACTTC; CDR3 protein: CASSAHAPGTGVEQYF
J gene: TRBJ2-7; D gene: .; V gene: TRBV5-4; clone size: .; CDR3 DNA: TGTGCCAGCAGCTTGGTGACAGGCGCTGCGCAGTACTTC; CDR3 protein: CASSLVTGAAQYF
J gene: TRBJ2-7; D gene: .; V gene: TRBV4-2; clone size: once; CDR3 DNA: TGTGCCAGCAGCCAAGATAGCGGAGCCTCCTACGAGCAGTACTTC; CDR3 protein: CASSQDSGASYEQYF
J gene: TRBJ2-7; D gene: .; V gene: TRBV5-1; clone size: .; CDR3 DNA: TGCGCCAGCATCCTTATCGCGGGCGGCCTCTACGAGCAGTACTTC; CDR3 protein: CASILIAGGLYEQYF
J gene: TRBJ2-1; D gene: TRBD1; V gene: TRBV28; clone size: .; CDR3 DNA: TGTGCCAGCAGCCCCATTGGGACAGGGGTAAATGAGCAGTTCTTC; CDR3 protein: CASSPIGTGVNEQFF
J gene: TRBJ2-1; D gene: TRBD1; V gene: TRBV27; clone size: .; CDR3 DNA: TGTGCCAGCAGTCGGCAGGGGGCCACAGGAGGTGAGCAGTTCTTC; CDR3 protein: CASSRQGATGGEQFF
J gene: TRBJ1-5; D gene: .; V gene: TRBV5-1; clone size: .; CDR3 DNA: TGCGCCAGCAGCTTGGTTCCAGGGTATCAGCCCCAGCATTTT; CDR3 protein: CASSLVPGYQPQHF
J gene: TRBJ1-2; D gene: .; V gene: TRBV11-1; clone size: .; CDR3 DNA: TGTGCCAGCAGCCGGACAACCCTTAACTATGGCTACACCTTC; CDR3 protein: CASSRTTLNYGYTF